The 21 T cell receptor beta chains below come from one sample, sequenced in a study of T cell responses to AZD1222 COVID-19 vaccine (dated by TCRdb to about 2021). Explained via the paper, the time point label denotes: baseline before first vaccination. Library generation was performed with the immunoSEQ multiplex PCR assay. TCRdb holds this immuneACCESS table with in-frame rearrangements only. Some clones are missing; in checked studies, unresolved V genes explain under half, and the rest has no known cause. Across this sample there are roughly 130,000 clones, with 92% seen only once. The ten largest clones add up to roughly 3.1% of the sample. The sample was peripheral blood, taken on day 0 of AZD1222 vaccination. These receptors originate from an adult in good health.

The rearrangement uses TRBV11-2 and TRBJ2-2; 8 bases line up with TRBD1. V dropped 4 bases and J dropped 7; count of bases not matched to a gene: 8. The CDR3 totals 15 residues. Germline V gene lookup returns CDR1 SGHAT and CDR2 FQNNGV. The CDR3 sequence is CASSSTTGEVGELFF. The CDR3 nucleotides read TGTGCCAGCAGCTCGACGACAGGGGAGGTCGGGGAGCTGTTTTTT.

Written as DNA, the CDR3 is TGTGCCAGCAGCTTAGACCTGGCGGCCTACGAGCAGTACTTC. Translated, it gives CASSLDLAAYEQYF. J is TRBJ2-7 and V is TRBV7-9, with D unresolved. Per the germline V gene, CDR1 is SEHNR and CDR2 is FQNEAQ (reference sequence). CDR3 size: 14 residues. Trimming took off 1 base at V and 2 bases at J, with 9 bases between the two ends. The entire variable domain, with the rest obtained from reference TRBV7-9 and TRBJ2-7, is as follows: DTGVSQNPRHKITKRGQNVTFRCDPISEHNRLYWYRQTLGQGPEFLTYFQNEAQLEKSRLLSDRFSAERPKGSFSTLEIQRTEQGDSAMYLCASSLDLAAYEQYFGPGTRLTVT.

The chain recombines TRBV9 with TRBJ1-2, with unresolved D. Trimming left V 0 bases short and J 2 bases short, with 11 bases between. The germline gives CDR1 SGDLS, CDR2 YYNGEE. This CDR3 spans 15 amino acids. For the CDR3, the DNA is TGTGCCAGCAGCGTAGATTGGCGGCAGAACTATGGCTACACCTTC. Encoded protein: CASSVDWRQNYGYTF.

The CDR3 DNA reads as TGTGCCAGCAGCCAAGGGCAGGGGGGCACTGAAGCTTTCTTT. Its protein product is CASSQGQGGTEAFF. The rearrangement uses TRBV3-1 (or the pseudogene TRBV3-2) and TRBJ1-1; TRBD1 aligns across 7 bases. This CDR3 comprises 14 residues. V was clipped by 1 base and J by 4 bases; unmatched bases: 3. CDR1 is LGHDT, CDR2 YNNKEL, per germline (reference sequence).

The chain combines TRBV18 with TRBJ1-5; D remains ambiguous. Germline assignment: CDR1 KGHSH and CDR2 LQKENI. V lost 3 bases to trimming and J lost 3 bases, with 9 bases between them. The CDR3 contains 14 residues. The CDR3 DNA is TGTGCCAGCTCACCGAGCACTTCCAATCAGCCCCAGCATTTT. This translates into CASSPSTSNQPQHF.

The V gene is TRBV21-1, the J gene TRBJ2-3. TRBV21-1 is assigned pseudogene status. There are 20 residues in the CDR3. DNA for the CDR3: TGTGCCAGCAGCAATCAGAGGTCCCCGGGCAGACCCAATTCCGCAGATACGCAGTATTTT. Amino acid sequence: CASSNQRSPGRPNSADTQYF.

The chain links TRBV10-3 to TRBJ1-4, with TRBD1 identical over 9 bases. Germline loops: CDR1 ENHRY, CDR2 SYGVKD. V lost 11 bases and J lost 3; bases outside the gene matches: 10. The CDR3 sequence is 15 residues long. This CDR3 is CAVSRDRASNEKLFF. The DNA of the CDR3 is TGTGCCGTTTCCCGGGACAGGGCCTCTAATGAAAAACTGTTTTTT.

The rearrangement links TRBV5-4 to TRBJ1-1; D unresolved. Germline V CDR1 and CDR2: SGHNT, YYREEE (reference sequence). V was pared by 4 bases and J by 1 base, with 11 bases between. This CDR3 has 14 amino acids. In nucleotides, the CDR3 is TGTGCCAGCAGCCCGGTTGGGCGGAACACTGAAGCTTTCTTT. Translation gives CASSPVGRNTEAFF. Combining the CDR3 with reference TRBV5-4 and TRBJ1-1 gives the whole variable domain ETGVTQSPTHLIKTRGQQVTLRCSSQSGHNTVSWYQQALGQGPQFIFQYYREEENGRGNFPPRFSGLQFPNYSSELNVNALELDDSALYLCASSPVGRNTEAFFGQGTRLTVV.

The rearrangement joins TRBV12-5 to TRBJ2-7, with TRBD1 matching over 10 bases. From germline, CDR1 is LGHNT and CDR2 FRNRAP. The V and J ends lost 4 bases and 7 bases, in that order; junction bases with no gene match: 4. This CDR3 has 13 amino acids. The CDR3 region is CASGWDRGGEQYF. The CDR3 region has the DNA TGTGCTAGTGGTTGGGACAGGGGTGGAGAGCAGTACTTC.

In its sample, this clone was seen a few times. The chain is built from TRBV5-6 and TRBJ1-1, with D perhaps matching TRBD1 (5 bases). V was clipped by 4 bases and J by 0 bases, with 13 bases between them. The CDR3 is made up of 15 amino acids. Looked up from germline, CDR1 is SGHDT and CDR2 is YYEEEE. DNA for the CDR3: TGTGCCAGCAGCCCCGTCCCCAGGGTGAACACTGAAGCTTTCTTT. This gives the protein CASSPVPRVNTEAFF.

A single count supports this clone. The chain uses TRBV19 and TRBJ1-5; 8 bases map to TRBD1. The trim removed 5 bases at V and 5 bases at J, leaving 5 bases unmatched. From germline, CDR1 is LNHDA and CDR2 SQIVND (reference sequence). This CDR3 is built from 14 residues. The CDR3 loop is CASSPGTGHQPQHF. The CDR3, as DNA: TGTGCCAGTAGTCCCGGGACAGGACATCAGCCCCAGCATTTT.

The rearrangement links TRBV6-5 to TRBJ1-2; 8 bases are a match to TRBD1. Germline lookup yields CDR1 MNHEY and CDR2 SVGAGI. This CDR3 spans 14 amino acids. Trimming at V came to 6 bases and at J to 1 base, leaving 4 bases not matched to a gene. The CDR3 DNA is TGTGCCAGCAGCCAGGACAGGGTTAACTATGGCTACACCTTC. Residues: CASSQDRVNYGYTF.

This clone appeared a single time. The genes are TRBV6-1 and TRBJ1-6; weak D call: TRBD1 (5 bases). Germline V gives CDR1 MNHNS, CDR2 SASEGT. Trimming took 2 bases from V and 9 from J, leaving 11 bases between them. The CDR3 is made up of 14 amino acids. The chain's CDR3 is CASSETGQISPLHF. For the CDR3, the DNA is TGTGCCAGCAGTGAAACAGGCCAAATTTCACCCCTCCACTTT.

The rearrangement links TRBV29-1 to TRBJ2-7; 10 nucleotides agree with TRBD1. CDR1 and CDR2 (germline): SQVTM, ANQGSEA. This CDR3 contains 12 residues. Germline trimming cut 7 bases from V and 3 bases from J; bases unmatched to any gene: 3. The CDR3 DNA reads as TGCAGCGGGGGACAGGGGATCTACGAGCAGTACTTC. Translating it yields CSGGQGIYEQYF.

The chain employs TRBV6-5 and TRBJ1-2; 8 bases agree with TRBD1. This CDR3 has 13 amino acids. In germline, CDR1 is MNHEY, CDR2 SVGAGI. With 6 bases clipped from V and 4 bases from J, the junction kept 4 bases outside the gene matches. The CDR3 nucleotides are TGTGCCAGCAGGATGACAGGGGTCTATGGCTACACCTTC. This encodes CASRMTGVYGYTF.

The rearrangement uses TRBV1 and TRBJ1-5; the listed D gene, TRBD1, was not tested against the DNA. TRBV1 is recorded as a pseudogene. The CDR3 totals 18 residues. The CDR3 sequence: CTSSQEGSGGFSNQPQHF. DNA of the CDR3: TGCACCAGCAGCCAAGAGGGTTCAGGGGGCTTTAGCAATCAGCCCCAGCATTTT.

The chain couples TRBV2 to TRBJ1-6, with 10 bases aligning to TRBD1. The germline gives CDR1 SNHLY, CDR2 FYNNEI. The CDR3 is made up of 15 amino acids. After removal of 2 bases from V and 7 bases from J, the junction contained 2 bases not matched to a gene. The CDR3 protein is CASSELGQGNSPLHF. CDR3 sequence (DNA): TGTGCCAGCAGTGAATTGGGACAGGGGAATTCACCCCTCCACTTT.

V is TRBV19 and J is TRBJ2-1; 13 bases map to TRBD2. This CDR3 has 15 amino acids. Germline V gene lookup returns CDR1 LNHDA and CDR2 SQIVND (reference sequence). The junction had 11 bases not matched to a gene; V was cut back by 10 bases and J by 8 bases. The CDR3 is CATSRTSGSLDEQFF. The CDR3 DNA reads as TGTGCCACCTCCAGGACTAGCGGGAGTTTAGATGAGCAGTTCTTC.

The J gene is TRBJ2-1, the V gene TRBV27, with D uncertain. Looked up from germline, CDR1 is MNHEY and CDR2 is SMNVEV (reference sequence). The CDR3 runs to 17 residues. V lost 4 bases and J 4 bases, leaving 20 bases between the germline ends. The CDR3, as DNA: TGTGCCAGCAGTTCGGATGGAGTCGTCAGTGGGTACAATGAGCAGTTCTTC. Encoded protein: CASSSDGVVSGYNEQFF.

V and J are TRBV5-8 and TRBJ1-4, with D hard to call. V lost 1 base and J lost 0, with 4 bases in between. CDR3 size: 14 residues. Germline V gives CDR1 SGHTS, CDR2 YDEGEE. CDR3 residues: CASSLTATNEKLFF. DNA of the CDR3: TGTGCCAGCAGCTTGACAGCAACTAATGAAAAACTGTTTTTT.

V gene TRBV6-5 combines with J gene TRBJ2-7, with D tentatively TRBD1 or TRBD2 (5 bases each). The CDR3 length is 14 residues. The germline V gene has CDR1 MNHEY and CDR2 SVGAGI. Trimming pared 6 bases from V and 5 bases from J, leaving 17 bases between. CDR3 region: CASSQYRRGNEQYF. CDR3 in DNA: TGTGCCAGCAGCCAATACCGACGGGGCAACGAGCAGTACTTC.